This T cell receptor (beta chain) appears in the sequencing data of a study of T cells in localized non-small cell lung cancer. In this sample, this clone turned up a few times. Data came from immunoSEQ multiplex PCR; TCRdb stores just in-frame clones and leaves some out. The profile shows about 1,400 clones, 20% to 25% of them singletons. This specimen consisted of lung tumor tissue, obtained before any cancer treatment. The sequence came from a male donor aged 60 or over with stage III lung adenocarcinoma.

Here the CDR3 reads CASSEVASYEQYF. The DNA for the CDR3 is TGTGCCAGCAGTGAAGTGGCCTCCTACGAGCAGTACTTC. This chain links TRBV9 with TRBJ2-7; D remains ambiguous. The CDR3 runs 13 residues. Germline values: CDR1 SGDLS, CDR2 YYNGEE. V gave up 5 bases and J gave up 0 bases, with 9 bases separating them.